This TCR beta chain was observed in a study of breast tumors, draining lymph nodes, adjacent tissues. CDR1 and CDR2 from the germline V gene are LNHDA and SQIVND (reference sequence). CDR3 size: 15 residues. V lost 8 bases and J 3 bases, leaving 20 bases between the germline ends. TCRdb reprocessed the multiplex PCR reads via MiXCR and lists one record per CDR3 protein. The sample contains 150,000 to 200,000 distinct CDR3 sequences, 33% of which appear only once. Breast cancer patients provided tissue from their axillary draining lymph nodes. This clonotype was seen repeatedly, ten times or more. Antigen specificity is unknown. Study results and caveats: Tumor TCR diversity was below lymph nodes but above nontumor tissue. Luminal-like breast cancer showed significantly higher tumor–nontumor repertoire similarity than basal-like. The lymph node origin of tumor T cells was framed as consistent with a hypothesis, not demonstrated.

This TCR came from a female donor with breast cancer. Some clones in this sample may be carry-over from other donors' samples. The chain is built from TRBV19 and TRBJ2-7, with D possibly being TRBD2 (7 bases). Sequences were obtained from axillary lymph node tissue. CDR3 residues: CASATGGGVGYEQYF. The CDR3 bases are TGTGCCAGTGCGACCGGAGGGGGGGTTGGCTACGAGCAGTACTTC.